The following is a T cell receptor (beta chain) sequence with its context. The CDR3 runs 13 residues. Germline assignment: CDR1 SGHTA and CDR2 FQGNSA. Losses at the gene ends were 3 bases for V and 6 bases for J; bases not matched to a gene: 4. This sample stems from a study of T cell changes during pregnancy in multiple sclerosis. The repertoire was sequenced with immunoSEQ multiplex PCR; TCRdb's copy has only in-frame clones and lacks some. Among 53,000 or so clones listed, roughly 94% were seen once. Sequenced here: CD4+ T cells from peripheral blood mononuclear cells, sampled in the second trimester of pregnancy. This clonotype originated in a female donor with multiple sclerosis, enrolled in a pregnancy study. The gene calls are TRBV7-2 and TRBJ1-1; 7 nucleotides line up with TRBD1. In DNA, the CDR3 is TGTGCCAGCAGCTTCGACAGGGAAGCTGAAGCTTTCTTT. It codes for CASSFDREAEAFF.